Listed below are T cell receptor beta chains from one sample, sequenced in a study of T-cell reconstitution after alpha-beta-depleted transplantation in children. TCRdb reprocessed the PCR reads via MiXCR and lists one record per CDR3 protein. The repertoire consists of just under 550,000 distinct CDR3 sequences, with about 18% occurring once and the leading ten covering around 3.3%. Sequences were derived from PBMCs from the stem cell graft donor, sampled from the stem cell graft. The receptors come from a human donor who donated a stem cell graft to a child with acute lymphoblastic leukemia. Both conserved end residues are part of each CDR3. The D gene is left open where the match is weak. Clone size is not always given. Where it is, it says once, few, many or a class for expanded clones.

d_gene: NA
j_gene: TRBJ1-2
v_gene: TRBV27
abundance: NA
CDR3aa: CASRSALQGGANPLYGYTF
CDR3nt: TGTGCCAGCAGGTCCGCATTACAGGGTGGGGCAAATCCTCTCTATGGCTACACCTTC

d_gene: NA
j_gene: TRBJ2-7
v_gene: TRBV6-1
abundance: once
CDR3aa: CASSGGVFYEQYF
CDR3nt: TGTGCCAGCAGCGGAGGAGTCTTCTACGAGCAGTACTTC

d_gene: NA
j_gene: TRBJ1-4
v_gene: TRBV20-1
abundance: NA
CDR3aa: CSAREGINEKLFF
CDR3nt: TGCAGTGCTAGAGAGGGGATTAATGAAAAACTGTTTTTT

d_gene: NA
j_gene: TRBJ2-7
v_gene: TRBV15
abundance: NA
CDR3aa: CATSRAGYYEQYF
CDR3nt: TGTGCCACCAGCAGAGCCGGGTATTACGAGCAGTACTTC

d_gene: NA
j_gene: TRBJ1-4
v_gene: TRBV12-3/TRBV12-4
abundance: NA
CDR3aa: CASSLCQSTLCEKLFF
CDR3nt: TGTGCCAGCAGTTTATGTCAGAGTACCCTTTGTGAAAAACTGTTTTTT

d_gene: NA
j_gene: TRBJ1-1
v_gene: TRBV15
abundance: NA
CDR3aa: CATSRDYPNTEAFF
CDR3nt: TGTGCCACCAGCAGAGATTACCCGAACACTGAAGCTTTCTTT

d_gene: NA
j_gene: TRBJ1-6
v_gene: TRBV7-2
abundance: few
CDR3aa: CASRVGIDNSPLHF
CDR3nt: TGTGCCAGCAGAGTTGGGATTGATAATTCACCCCTCCACTTT

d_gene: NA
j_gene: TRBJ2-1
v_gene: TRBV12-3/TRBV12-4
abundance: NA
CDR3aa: CASSSGILNEQFF
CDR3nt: TGTGCCAGCAGTTCCGGGATACTCAATGAGCAGTTCTTC

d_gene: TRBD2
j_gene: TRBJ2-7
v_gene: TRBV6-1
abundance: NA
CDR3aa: CASSERLAGTTYEQYF
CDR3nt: TGTGCCAGCAGTGAAAGACTAGCGGGAACTACCTACGAGCAGTACTTC

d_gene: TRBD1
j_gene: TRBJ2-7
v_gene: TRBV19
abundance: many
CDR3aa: CASSIVGTGAYEQYF
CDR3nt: TGTGCCAGTAGTATAGTCGGGACAGGAGCCTACGAGCAGTACTTC

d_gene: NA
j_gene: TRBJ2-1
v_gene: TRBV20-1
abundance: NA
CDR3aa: CSARDLGRYSYNEQFF
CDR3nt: TGCAGTGCTAGGGACCTCGGGAGATACTCCTACAATGAGCAGTTCTTC

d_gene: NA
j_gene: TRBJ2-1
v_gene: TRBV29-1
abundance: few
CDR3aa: CSVLRHPSYNEQFF
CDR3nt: TGCAGCGTTTTAAGGCACCCCTCCTACAATGAGCAGTTCTTC

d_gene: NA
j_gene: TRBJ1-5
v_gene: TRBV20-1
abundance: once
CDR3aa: CSARGLAVDSNQPQRF
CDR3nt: TGCAGTGCTAGAGGATTGGCAGTAGATAGCAATCAGCCCCAGCGTTTT

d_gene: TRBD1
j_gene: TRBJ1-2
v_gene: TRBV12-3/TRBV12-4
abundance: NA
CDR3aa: CASSLTTGEYGYTF
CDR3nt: TGTGCCAGCAGTCTTACGACAGGGGAGTATGGCTACACCTTC

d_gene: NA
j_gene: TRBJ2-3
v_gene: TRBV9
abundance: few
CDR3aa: CASSVGAGSTDTQYF
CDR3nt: TGTGCCAGCAGCGTGGGTGCGGGGAGCACAGATACGCAGTATTTT

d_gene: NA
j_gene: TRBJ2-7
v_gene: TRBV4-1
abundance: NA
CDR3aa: CASSQGIGGEQYF
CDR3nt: TGCGCCAGCAGCCAAGGGATAGGTGGCGAGCAGTACTTC

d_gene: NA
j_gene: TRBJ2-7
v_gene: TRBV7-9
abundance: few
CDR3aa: CASSSTRSHTYEQYF
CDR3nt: TGTGCCAGCAGCTCTACTCGCAGCCATACCTACGAGCAGTACTTC

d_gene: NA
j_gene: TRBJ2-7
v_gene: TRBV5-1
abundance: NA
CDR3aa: CASSLEVRALSSYEQYF
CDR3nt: TGCGCCAGCAGCTTGGAGGTTAGAGCGTTGAGCTCCTACGAGCAGTACTTC

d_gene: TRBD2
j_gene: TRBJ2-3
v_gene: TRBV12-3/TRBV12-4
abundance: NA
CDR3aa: CASKLAGGLDTQYF
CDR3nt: TGTGCCAGCAAGTTAGCGGGAGGGCTGGATACGCAGTATTTT

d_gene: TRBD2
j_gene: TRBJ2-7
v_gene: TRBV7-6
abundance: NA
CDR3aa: CASSPGYGRFYEQYF
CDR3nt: TGTGCCAGCAGCCCCGGGTACGGGAGGTTCTACGAGCAGTACTTC